What follows is one T cell receptor beta chain and its context. The record originates from a study of CD8 T cells in Susac syndrome. About 0.45 to 1 ug RNA was reverse transcribed with random hexamers. TCRdb analysed the immunoSEQ multiplex PCR reads with MiXCR anew, one entry per CDR3 protein. This table holds roughly 130,000 distinct CDR3 sequences, roughly 94% found once. Trimming left V 7 bases short and J 5 bases short, with 14 bases between. The length of the CDR3 is 13 residues. The germline V gene has CDR1 SNHLY and CDR2 FYNNEI. The clonotype comes from a human donor with multiple sclerosis. The chain carries TRBV2 and TRBJ2-5; the D is unclear. Sequenced: CD4+ T cells from PBMCs. The CDR3, as DNA: TGTGCCAGCACCCCGGATGCCGTCGAGACCCAGTACTTC. As protein: CASTPDAVETQYF.